This T cell receptor (beta chain) was captured in a study of control samples from healthy donors and cancer patients. The table came from immunoSEQ multiplex PCR; TCRdb's copy has only in-frame clones and leaves some out. Of about 90,000 clones detected, over 75% appear once; the ten largest clones hold about 4%. The source is a woman between 18 and 29 years old in good health. The sample taken for sequencing was blood.

The CDR3, as DNA: TGTGCCAGCAGGGCAGGGGGAATAGATGGCTACACCTTC. It specifies CASRAGGIDGYTF. The rearrangement links TRBV6-6 to TRBJ1-2, with 7 bases matching TRBD1. The CDR3 is made up of 13 amino acids. The V segment lost 6 bases and the J segment 6 bases; nucleotides outside the gene matches: 7. The germline gives CDR1 MNHNY, CDR2 SVGAGI (reference sequence).